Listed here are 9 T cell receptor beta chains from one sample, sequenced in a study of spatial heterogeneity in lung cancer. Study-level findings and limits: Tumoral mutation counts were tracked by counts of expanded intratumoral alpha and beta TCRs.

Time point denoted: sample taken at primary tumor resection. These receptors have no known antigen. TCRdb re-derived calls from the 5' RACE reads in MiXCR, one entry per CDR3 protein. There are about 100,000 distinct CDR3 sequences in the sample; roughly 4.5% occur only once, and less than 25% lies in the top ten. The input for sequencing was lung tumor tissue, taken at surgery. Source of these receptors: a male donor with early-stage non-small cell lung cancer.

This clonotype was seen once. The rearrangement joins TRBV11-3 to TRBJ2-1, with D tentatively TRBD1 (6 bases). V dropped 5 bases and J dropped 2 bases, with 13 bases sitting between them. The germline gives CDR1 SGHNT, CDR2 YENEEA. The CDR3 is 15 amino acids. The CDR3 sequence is CASSPAGAPYNEQFF. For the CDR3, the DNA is TGTGCCAGCAGCCCCGCAGGGGCCCCCTACAATGAGCAGTTCTTC.

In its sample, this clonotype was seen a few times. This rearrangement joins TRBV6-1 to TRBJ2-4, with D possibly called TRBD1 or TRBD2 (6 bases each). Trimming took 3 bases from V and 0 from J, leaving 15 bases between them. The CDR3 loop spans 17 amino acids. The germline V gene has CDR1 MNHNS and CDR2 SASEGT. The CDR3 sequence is CASSERLRGVAKNIQYF. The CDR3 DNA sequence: TGTGCCAGCAGTGAGCGCTTAAGGGGGGTAGCCAAAAACATTCAGTACTTC.

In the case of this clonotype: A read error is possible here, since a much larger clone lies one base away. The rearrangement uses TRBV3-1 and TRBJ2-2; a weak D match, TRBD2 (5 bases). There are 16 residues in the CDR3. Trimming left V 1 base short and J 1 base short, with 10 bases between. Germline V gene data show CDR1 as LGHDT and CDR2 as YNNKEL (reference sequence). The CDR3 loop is CASSQGTAVNTGELFF. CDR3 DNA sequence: TGTGCCAGCAGCCAAGGTACAGCGGTGAACACCGGGGAGCTGTTTTTT.

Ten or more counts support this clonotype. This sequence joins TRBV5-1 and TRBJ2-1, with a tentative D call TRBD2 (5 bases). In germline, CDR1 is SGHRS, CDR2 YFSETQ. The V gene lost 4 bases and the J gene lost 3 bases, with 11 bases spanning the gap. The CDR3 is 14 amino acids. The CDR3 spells CASSIGGGYNEQFF. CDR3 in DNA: TGCGCCAGCAGCATTGGAGGCGGCTACAATGAGCAGTTCTTC.

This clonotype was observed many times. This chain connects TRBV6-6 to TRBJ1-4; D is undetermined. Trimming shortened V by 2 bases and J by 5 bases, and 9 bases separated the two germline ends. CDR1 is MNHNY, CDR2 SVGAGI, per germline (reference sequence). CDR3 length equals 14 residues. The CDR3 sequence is CASSYGLPNEKLFF. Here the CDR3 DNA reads TGTGCCAGCAGTTACGGGCTGCCGAATGAAAAACTGTTTTTT.

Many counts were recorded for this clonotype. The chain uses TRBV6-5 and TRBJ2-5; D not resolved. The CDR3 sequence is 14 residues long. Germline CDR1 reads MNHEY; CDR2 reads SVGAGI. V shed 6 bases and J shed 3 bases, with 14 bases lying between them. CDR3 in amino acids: CASRGRSGEETQYF. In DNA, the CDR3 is TGTGCCAGCAGGGGTAGGAGTGGGGAAGAGACCCAGTACTTC.

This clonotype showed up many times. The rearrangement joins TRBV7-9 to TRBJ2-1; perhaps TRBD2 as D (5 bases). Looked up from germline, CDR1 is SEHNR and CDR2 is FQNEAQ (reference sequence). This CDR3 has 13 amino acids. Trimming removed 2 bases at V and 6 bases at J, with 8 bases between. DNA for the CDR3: TGTGCCAGCAGCTTAACTAGTCGCAATGAGCAGTTCTTC. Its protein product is CASSLTSRNEQFF.

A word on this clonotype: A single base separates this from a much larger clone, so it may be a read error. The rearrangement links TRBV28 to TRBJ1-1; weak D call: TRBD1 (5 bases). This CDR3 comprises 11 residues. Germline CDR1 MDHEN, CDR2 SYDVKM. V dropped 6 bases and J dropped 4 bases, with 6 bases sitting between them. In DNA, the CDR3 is TGTGCCAGCAGAAGGGGCACTGAAGCTTTCTTT. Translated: CASRRGTEAFF.

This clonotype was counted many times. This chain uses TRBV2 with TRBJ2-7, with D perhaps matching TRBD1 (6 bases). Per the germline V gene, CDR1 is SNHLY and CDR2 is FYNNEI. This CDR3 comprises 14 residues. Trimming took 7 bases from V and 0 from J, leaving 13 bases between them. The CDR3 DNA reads TGTGCCAGCAATCAGGGGTCGAGCTCCTACGAGCAGTACTTC. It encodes CASNQGSSSYEQYF.